The rows below give T cell receptor beta chains drawn from one sample of a study of tumor and adjacent non-tumor tissue in lung cancer. MiXCR was run by TCRdb on the multiplex PCR reads, yielding one entry per CDR3 protein. The table has approximately 140,000 distinct CDR3 sequences, around 61% seen once. The sequencing input was lung tumor tissue. The receptor set was obtained from a man in his 60s with small cell lung cancer. Each CDR3 is given with its conserved first and last residue.

TRBV12-3/TRBV12-4	TRBJ2-1	CAISFATSGRPYNEQFF
TRBV14	TRBJ2-3	CASSRSPGGTRYF
TRBV6-5	TRBJ2-1	CASSVPGGDEVF
TRBV13	TRBJ2-7	CASSSGRVTYEQYF
TRBV5-1	TRBJ1-2	CASSGGQGWGYTF
TRBV11-2	TRBJ2-7	CASSLISRGGEQYF
TRBV11-2	TRBJ2-1	CVSSRIASNEQLF
TRBV6-9	TRBJ1-2	CASRVPGWQIKPAQNNYGYTF
TRBV28	TRBJ2-1	CASRGAGTNYNEQFF
TRBV12-3/TRBV12-4	TRBJ2-1	CASSLAGGRSGNSEQFF
TRBV6-5	TRBJ2-1	CSYSRQGSYNEQFF
TRBV20-1	TRBJ2-2	CSASKRGGTGELFF
TRBV11-2	TRBJ2-1	CASSLGWGSIDEQFF
TRBV20-1	TRBJ1-2	CSAEPVNCGYTF
TRBV11-2	TRBJ2-3	CASSLSLAIPDTQYF
TRBV6-6	TRBJ2-1	CASSFGQGVGNGEFF
TRBV5-1	TRBJ2-3	CASSPTLGDWADTQYF
TRBV11-2	TRBJ2-1	CASLKRQGDNDQLF
TRBV20-1	TRBJ2-7	CSARDPAWPYEQYF
TRBV7-9	TRBJ2-2	CASSSRDRGVNTGELFF
TRBV7-9	TRBJ2-7	CASSTQAGEQYF
TRBV20-1	TRBJ2-1	CSARDPGRTSGYNEQFF
TRBV6-2/TRBV6-3	TRBJ1-1	CDSRAWTVNTEAFF
TRBV20-1	TRBJ2-7	CSARSPGLAGAHEQYF
TRBV20-1	TRBJ2-5	CSARVGGSKRETQYF
TRBV20-1	TRBJ2-1	CNARGASYNEQFF
TRBV6-2/TRBV6-3	TRBJ2-1	CASGLAGGREQFF
TRBV7-9	TRBJ1-6	CASSLVGPRSPHF
TRBV6-5	TRBJ2-7	CASSYSDGAGSYEQCF
TRBV11-2	TRBJ1-2	CVSRATGTELLGYTF
TRBV30	TRBJ2-7	CAWSDILGITAYEQYF